These 17 T cell receptor beta chains came from one sample sequenced in a study of blood T cell repertoires in COVID-19. Here immunoSEQ multiplex PCR was the method, and the copy in TCRdb shows in-frame clones only, minus some. The table shows about 480,000 clones, with more than 85% occurring only once. Sequenced input: peripheral blood. These receptor sequences come from a woman aged 25 to 45 with acute or convalescent COVID-19.

The V gene is TRBV14, the J gene TRBJ1-1; 8 nucleotides agree with TRBD1. Germline loops: CDR1 SGHDN, CDR2 FVKESK. The CDR3 has 15 residues. Germline trimming cut 4 bases from V and 5 bases from J; bases unmatched to any gene: 9. The CDR3, as DNA: TGTGCCAGCAGCCCTCTGACCGGGACAGGTACTGAAGCTTTCTTT. Its translation is CASSPLTGTGTEAFF.

V usage is TRBV4-1 and J usage is TRBJ2-5; weak D call: TRBD1 (6 bases). The better agreement between TRBJ2-7 and the DNA end casts doubt on the J call. The length of the CDR3 is 13 residues. Per germline, CDR1 MGHRA and CDR2 YSYEKL. This CDR3 reads CASSQYTGSEQYF. The CDR3 bases are TGCGCCAGCAGCCAATATACAGGGAGCGAGCAGTACTTC.

The chain recombines TRBV5-6 with TRBJ2-7, with a tentative D call TRBD2 (5 bases). CDR3 size: 17 residues. V gave up 1 base and J gave up 6 bases, with 23 bases separating them. Germline V CDR1 and CDR2: SGHDT, YYEEEE. CDR3 sequence (DNA): TGTGCCAGCAGCTTGCGAGTAGGTGTGCGGGTGTCGGGCGAGCAGTACTTC. It yields the protein CASSLRVGVRVSGEQYF.

This clone came up a few times. This chain uses TRBV3-1 (or the pseudogene TRBV3-2) with TRBJ2-5; D unresolved. V was cut by 1 base and J by 5 bases, with 5 bases left in between. The CDR3 is 12 amino acids. Germline loops: CDR1 LGHDT, CDR2 YNNKEL (reference sequence). This chain's CDR3 is CASSQVLETQYF. The DNA for the CDR3 is TGTGCCAGCAGCCAAGTCCTGGAGACCCAGTACTTC.

The V and J genes are TRBV5-6 and TRBJ2-2; 10 nucleotides agree with TRBD2. Trimming at V came to 0 bases and at J to 6 bases, leaving 8 bases not matched to a gene. The CDR3 is made up of 17 amino acids. Germline CDR1 and CDR2: SGHDT and YYEEEE. The CDR3 region is CASSLGLAGTGPGELFF. The CDR3 nucleotides read TGTGCCAGCAGCTTGGGACTAGCGGGTACCGGGCCCGGGGAGCTGTTTTTT.

The chain couples TRBV4-1 to TRBJ2-6; 7 bases agree with TRBD1. In germline, CDR1 is MGHRA, CDR2 YSYEKL. The CDR3 length is 15 residues. V shed 3 bases and J 2 bases; nucleotides not matched to a gene: 1. As DNA, the CDR3 is TGCGCCAGCAGCCAGACAGGGACTGGGGCCAACGTCCTGACTTTC. It codes for CASSQTGTGANVLTF.

The chain combines TRBV29-1 with TRBJ2-3, with 9 positions matching TRBD2. The CDR3 consists of 15 residues. V shed 6 bases, J shed 7 bases, and the junction held 14 bases outside the gene matches. CDR1 and CDR2 from the germline V gene are SQVTM and ANQGSEA. CDR3 sequence reads: CSVFNSGGETNTQYF. DNA for the CDR3: TGCAGCGTCTTTAATAGCGGGGGCGAAACTAATACGCAGTATTTT.

The chain combines TRBV27 with TRBJ1-1; unclear D gene. The CDR3 length is 16 residues. V was clipped by 6 bases and J by 1 base, with 18 bases between them. CDR1 and CDR2 (germline): MNHEY, SMNVEV (reference sequence). CDR3 amino acids: CASRPDPGKGNTEAFF. The CDR3 DNA reads TGTGCCAGCAGGCCCGACCCGGGAAAGGGGAACACTGAAGCTTTCTTT.

The chain's CDR3 is CASSLQSGVIDTEAFF. CDR3 sequence (DNA): TGTGCCAGCTCACTTCAGTCGGGGGTAATAGACACTGAAGCTTTCTTT. This chain joins TRBV18 and TRBJ1-1, with a tentative D call TRBD1 (5 bases). CDR1 and CDR2 from the germline V gene are KGHSH and LQKENI. Between the trimmed V and J ends, which lost 4 bases and 3 bases, there was a span of 18 bases. This CDR3 has 16 residues.

The V gene is TRBV7-8, the J gene TRBJ1-1; weak D call: TRBD1 (6 bases). Trimming took off 1 base at V and 7 bases at J, with 10 bases between the two ends. CDR3 length equals 13 residues. CDR1 and CDR2 (germline): SGHVS, FQNEAQ. This CDR3 is CASSLGGPGEAFF. DNA of the CDR3: TGTGCCAGCAGCTTAGGGGGGCCAGGTGAAGCTTTCTTT.

The V call is TRBV6-1, the J call TRBJ2-5, with 8 bases fitting TRBD1. Germline values: CDR1 MNHNS, CDR2 SASEGT. J gave up 7 bases and V 0 bases, and 10 bases lay outside the gene matches. The CDR3 contains 16 residues. CDR3 DNA: TGTGCCAGCAGTGAAGCGCACGGACAGGGATGGGTGACCCAGTACTTC. This codes for CASSEAHGQGWVTQYF.

The chain couples TRBV5-1 to TRBJ1-3, with D tentatively TRBD1 (6 bases). This CDR3 region has 16 residues. V was clipped by 0 bases and J by 0 bases, with 10 bases between them. Germline assignment: CDR1 SGHRS and CDR2 YFSETQ. This CDR3 is CASSLEGVYSGNTIYF. For the CDR3, the DNA is TGCGCCAGCAGCTTGGAGGGGGTTTACTCTGGAAACACCATATATTTT.

This chain connects TRBV9 to TRBJ1-6; D may be TRBD1 (5 bases). The V gene lost 3 bases and the J gene lost 7 bases, with 17 bases spanning the gap. There are 16 residues in the CDR3. Germline-derived CDR1 and CDR2 are SGDLS and YYNGEE. This CDR3 reads CASSANPGLTNSPLHF. The CDR3 bases are TGTGCCAGCAGCGCCAATCCAGGGCTCACAAATTCACCCCTCCACTTT.

This clone has just one count. This chain links TRBV6-5 with TRBJ2-3; TRBD2 agrees at 7 bases. J lost 4 bases, V lost 6 bases, and 4 bases had no gene match. The CDR3 sequence is 13 residues long. Germline V lookup: CDR1 MNHEY, CDR2 SVGAGI. CDR3: CASSGGGADTQYF. The CDR3 DNA reads TGTGCCAGCAGCGGCGGGGGTGCAGATACGCAGTATTTT.

Note on this clone: Other DNA variants within this sample encode the same CDR3. The chain carries TRBV2 and TRBJ1-4, with 8 bases that match TRBD1. This CDR3 is built from 15 residues. CDR1 is SNHLY and CDR2 is FYNNEI in the germline V gene. V gave up 5 bases and J gave up 2 bases; unmatched junction bases: 4. Written as DNA, the CDR3 is TGTGCCAGCAGTTCTCAGGGGGCTACTAATGAAAAACTGTTTTTT. It yields the protein CASSSQGATNEKLFF.

The chain employs TRBV27 and TRBJ1-2; weak D call: TRBD1 (5 bases). The germline V gene has CDR1 MNHEY and CDR2 SMNVEV (reference sequence). V dropped 5 bases and J dropped 4 bases, with 14 bases sitting between them. There are 14 residues in the CDR3. CDR3 bases: TGTGCCAGCAGTCCCCGACAGAATCTCTATGGCTACACCTTC. Translation gives CASSPRQNLYGYTF.

The gene calls are TRBV6-5 and TRBJ2-6; maybe TRBD2 (5 bases). CDR3 length: 13 amino acids. The V end was cut by 10 bases, the J end by 0 bases, with 7 bases between. From germline, CDR1 is MNHEY and CDR2 SVGAGI. The CDR3 sequence: CATRGSGANVLTF. The CDR3 coding sequence is TGTGCCACCCGGGGCTCTGGGGCCAACGTCCTGACTTTC.